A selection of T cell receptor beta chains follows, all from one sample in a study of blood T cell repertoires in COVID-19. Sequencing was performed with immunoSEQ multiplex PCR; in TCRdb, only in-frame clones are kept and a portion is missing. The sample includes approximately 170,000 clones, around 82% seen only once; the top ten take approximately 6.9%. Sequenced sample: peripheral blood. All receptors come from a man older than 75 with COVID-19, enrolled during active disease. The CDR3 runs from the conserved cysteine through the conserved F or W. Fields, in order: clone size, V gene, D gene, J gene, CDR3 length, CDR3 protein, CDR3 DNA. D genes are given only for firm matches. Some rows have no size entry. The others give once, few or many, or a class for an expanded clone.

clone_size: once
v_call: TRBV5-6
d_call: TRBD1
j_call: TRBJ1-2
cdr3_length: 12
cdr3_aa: CASRGGGYGYTF
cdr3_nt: TGTGCCAGCAGAGGGGGCGGCTATGGCTACACCTTC

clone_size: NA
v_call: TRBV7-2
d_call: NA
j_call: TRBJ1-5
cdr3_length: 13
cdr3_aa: CASSSGGRQPQHF
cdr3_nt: TGTGCCAGCAGCTCCGGGGGTCGACAGCCCCAGCATTTT

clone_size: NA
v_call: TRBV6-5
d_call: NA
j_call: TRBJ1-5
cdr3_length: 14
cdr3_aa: CASSTGLSNQPQHF
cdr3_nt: TGTGCCAGCAGTACAGGATTAAGCAATCAGCCCCAGCATTTT

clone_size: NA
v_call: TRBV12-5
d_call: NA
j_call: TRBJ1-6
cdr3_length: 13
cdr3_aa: CASGLTGNSPLHF
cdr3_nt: TGTGCTAGTGGTTTGACGGGTAATTCACCCCTCCACTTT

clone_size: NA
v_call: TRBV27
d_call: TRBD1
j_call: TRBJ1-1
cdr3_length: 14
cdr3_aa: CASSFSRGQGRAFF
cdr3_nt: TGTGCCAGCAGTTTCTCAAGGGGACAGGGGAGGGCTTTCTTT

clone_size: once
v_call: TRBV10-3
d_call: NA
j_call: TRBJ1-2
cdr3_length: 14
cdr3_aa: CAISGGENNYGYTF
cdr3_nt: TGTGCCATCAGTGGCGGGGAGAATAACTATGGCTACACCTTC

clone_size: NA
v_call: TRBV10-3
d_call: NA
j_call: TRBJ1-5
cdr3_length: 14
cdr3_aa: CAISESSGNQPQHF
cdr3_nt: TGTGCCATCAGTGAGTCATCGGGGAATCAGCCCCAGCATTTT

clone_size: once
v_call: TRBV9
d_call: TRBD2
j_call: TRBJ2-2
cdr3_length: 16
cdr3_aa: CASSVGGGSVTGELFF
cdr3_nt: TGTGCCAGCAGCGTAGGCGGGGGGTCCGTCACCGGGGAGCTGTTTTTT

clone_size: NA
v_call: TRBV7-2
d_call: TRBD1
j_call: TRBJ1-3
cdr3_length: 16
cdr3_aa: CASSSQLGTAGNTIYF
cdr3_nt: TGTGCCAGCAGCTCCCAATTAGGGACAGCTGGAAACACCATATATTTT

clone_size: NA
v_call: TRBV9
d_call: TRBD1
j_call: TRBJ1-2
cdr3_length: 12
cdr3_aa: CASSLYRGGYTF
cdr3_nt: TGTGCCAGCAGTCTATACAGGGGCGGCTACACCTTC

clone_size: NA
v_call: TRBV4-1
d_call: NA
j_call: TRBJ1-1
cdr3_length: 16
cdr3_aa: CASSRAHQGGDTEAFF
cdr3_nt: TGCGCCAGCAGCCGTGCCCATCAGGGAGGGGACACTGAAGCTTTCTTT

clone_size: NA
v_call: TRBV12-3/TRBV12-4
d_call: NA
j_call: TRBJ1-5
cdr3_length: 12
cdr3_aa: CASSQTRQPQHF
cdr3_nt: TGTGCCAGCAGTCAGACTCGCCAGCCCCAGCATTTT

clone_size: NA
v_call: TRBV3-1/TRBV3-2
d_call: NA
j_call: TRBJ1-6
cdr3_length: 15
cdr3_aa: CASRNGGGSYSPLHF
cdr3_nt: TGTGCCAGCAGAAATGGGGGAGGGTCGTATTCACCCCTCCACTTT

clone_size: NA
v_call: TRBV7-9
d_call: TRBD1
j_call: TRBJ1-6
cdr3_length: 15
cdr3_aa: CASRDREAANSPLHF
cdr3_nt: TGTGCCAGCAGGGACAGGGAGGCTGCTAATTCACCCCTCCACTTT

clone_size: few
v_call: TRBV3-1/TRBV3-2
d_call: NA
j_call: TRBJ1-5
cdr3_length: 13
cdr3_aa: CASSQDRGQPQHF
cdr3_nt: TGTGCCAGCAGCCAAGATCGGGGACAGCCCCAGCATTTT

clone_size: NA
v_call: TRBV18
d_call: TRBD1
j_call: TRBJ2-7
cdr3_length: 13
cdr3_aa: CASSPRQGVEQYF
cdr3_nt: TGTGCCAGCTCACCCCGACAGGGCGTCGAGCAGTACTTC

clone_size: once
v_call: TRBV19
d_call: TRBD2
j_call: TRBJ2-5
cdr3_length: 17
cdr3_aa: CASSIGLAGGLGETQYF
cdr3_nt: TGTGCCAGTAGTATAGGACTAGCGGGGGGCCTGGGTGAGACCCAGTACTTC

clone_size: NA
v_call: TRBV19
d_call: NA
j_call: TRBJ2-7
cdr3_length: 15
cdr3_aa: CASSRIRGEAYEQYF
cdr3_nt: TGTGCCAGTAGTAGAATCAGGGGGGAAGCCTACGAGCAGTACTTC

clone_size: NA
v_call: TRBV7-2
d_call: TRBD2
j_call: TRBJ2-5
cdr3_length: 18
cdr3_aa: CASSQRTSGGPQRETQYF
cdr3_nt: TGTGCCAGCAGCCAAAGGACTAGCGGGGGCCCTCAGCGCGAGACCCAGTACTTC

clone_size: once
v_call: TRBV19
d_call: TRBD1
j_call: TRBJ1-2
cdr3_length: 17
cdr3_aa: CASSETSGQGSNYGYTF
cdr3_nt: TGTGCCAGTAGCGAAACCTCGGGACAGGGAAGCAACTATGGCTACACCTTC

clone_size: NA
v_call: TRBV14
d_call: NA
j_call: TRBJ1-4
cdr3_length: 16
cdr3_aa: CASSQAYRISNEKLFF
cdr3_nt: TGTGCCAGCAGCCAAGCGTACAGGATCTCTAATGAAAAACTGTTTTTT

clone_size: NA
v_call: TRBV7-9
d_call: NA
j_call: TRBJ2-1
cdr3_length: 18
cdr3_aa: CASSPTGRRMRAYNEQFF
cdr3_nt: TGTGCCAGCAGCCCGACAGGGAGGCGCATGAGGGCCTACAATGAGCAGTTCTTC

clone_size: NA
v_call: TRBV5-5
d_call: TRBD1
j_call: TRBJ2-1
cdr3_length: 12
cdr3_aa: CASSSTGGEQFF
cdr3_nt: TGTGCCAGCAGCTCTACAGGGGGTGAGCAGTTCTTC

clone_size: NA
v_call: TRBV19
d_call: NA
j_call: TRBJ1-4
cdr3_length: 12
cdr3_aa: CASSPANEKLFF
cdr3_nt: TGTGCCAGTAGTCCAGCGAATGAAAAACTGTTTTTT